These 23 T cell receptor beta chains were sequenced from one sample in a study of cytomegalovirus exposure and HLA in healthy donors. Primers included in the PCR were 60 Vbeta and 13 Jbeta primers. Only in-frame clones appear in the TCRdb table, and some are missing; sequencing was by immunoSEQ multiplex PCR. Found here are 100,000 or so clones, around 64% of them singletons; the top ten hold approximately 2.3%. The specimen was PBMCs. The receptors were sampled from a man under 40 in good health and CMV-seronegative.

The chain's CDR3 is CASSIFGQGVTGELFF. The CDR3 bases are TGTGCCAGTAGTATCTTCGGGCAGGGGGTCACCGGGGAGCTGTTTTTT. The chain links TRBV19 to TRBJ2-2, with TRBD1 matching 7 bases. After removal of 3 bases from V and 4 bases from J, the junction contained 8 bases not matched to a gene. From germline, CDR1 is LNHDA and CDR2 SQIVND (reference sequence). There are 16 residues in the CDR3.

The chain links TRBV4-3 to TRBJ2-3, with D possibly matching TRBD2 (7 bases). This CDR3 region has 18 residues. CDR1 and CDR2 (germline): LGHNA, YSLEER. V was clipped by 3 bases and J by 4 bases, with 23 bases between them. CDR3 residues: CASSQEIRGGGGSDTQYF. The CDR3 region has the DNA TGCGCCAGCAGCCAGGAAATTAGAGGCGGGGGCGGGTCAGATACGCAGTATTTT.

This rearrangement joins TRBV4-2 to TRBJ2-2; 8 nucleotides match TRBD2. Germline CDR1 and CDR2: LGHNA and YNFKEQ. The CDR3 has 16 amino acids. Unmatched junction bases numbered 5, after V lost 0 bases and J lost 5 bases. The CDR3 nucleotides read TGTGCCAGCAGCCAAGATCAAGCGGGGGAAACCGGGGAGCTGTTTTTT. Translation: CASSQDQAGETGELFF.

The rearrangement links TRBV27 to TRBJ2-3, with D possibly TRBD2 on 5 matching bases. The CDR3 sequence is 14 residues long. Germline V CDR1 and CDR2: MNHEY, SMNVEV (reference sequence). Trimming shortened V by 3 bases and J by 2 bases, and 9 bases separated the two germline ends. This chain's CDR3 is CASSLRETTDTQYF. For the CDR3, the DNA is TGTGCCAGCAGTTTGAGGGAAACCACAGATACGCAGTATTTT.

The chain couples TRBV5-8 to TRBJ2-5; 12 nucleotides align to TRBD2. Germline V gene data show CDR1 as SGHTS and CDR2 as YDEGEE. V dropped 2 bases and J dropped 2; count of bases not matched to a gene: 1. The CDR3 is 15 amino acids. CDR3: CASSLLAGGQETQYF. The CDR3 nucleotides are TGTGCCAGCAGCTTACTAGCGGGGGGTCAAGAGACCCAGTACTTC. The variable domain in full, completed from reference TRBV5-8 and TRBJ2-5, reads EAGVTQSPTHLIKTRGQQATLRCSPISGHTSVYWYQQALGLGLQFLLWYDEGEERNRGNFPPRFSGRQFPNYSSELNVNALELEDSALYLCASSLLAGGQETQYFGPGTRLLVL.

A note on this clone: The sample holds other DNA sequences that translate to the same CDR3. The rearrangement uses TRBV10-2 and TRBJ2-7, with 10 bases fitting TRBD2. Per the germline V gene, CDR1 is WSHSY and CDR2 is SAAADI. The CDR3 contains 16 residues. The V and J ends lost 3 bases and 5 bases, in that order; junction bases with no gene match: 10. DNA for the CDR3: TGCGCCAGCAGTGACTTAGCGGGAGGATACGGAGACGAGCAGTACTTC. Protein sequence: CASSDLAGGYGDEQYF.

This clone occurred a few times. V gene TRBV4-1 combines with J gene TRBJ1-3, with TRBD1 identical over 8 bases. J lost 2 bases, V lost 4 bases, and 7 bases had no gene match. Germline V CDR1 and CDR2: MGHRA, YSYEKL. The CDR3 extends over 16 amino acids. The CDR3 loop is CASSPKDRATGNTIYF. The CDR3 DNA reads TGCGCCAGCAGCCCAAAGGACAGGGCAACTGGAAACACCATATATTTT.

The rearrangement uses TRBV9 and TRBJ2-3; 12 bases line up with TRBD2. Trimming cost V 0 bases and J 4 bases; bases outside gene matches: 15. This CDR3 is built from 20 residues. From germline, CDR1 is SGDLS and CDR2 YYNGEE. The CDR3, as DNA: TGTGCCAGCAGCGTAGGTGAAAGGACTAGCGGGGCCCAAGTGGCAGATACGCAGTATTTT. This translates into CASSVGERTSGAQVADTQYF.

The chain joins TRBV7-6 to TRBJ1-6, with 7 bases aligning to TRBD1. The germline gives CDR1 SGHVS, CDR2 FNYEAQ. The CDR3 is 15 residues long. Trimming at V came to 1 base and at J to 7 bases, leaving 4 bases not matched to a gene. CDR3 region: CASSLVGTANSPLHF. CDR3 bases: TGTGCCAGCAGCTTAGTTGGGACAGCAAATTCACCCCTCCACTTT.

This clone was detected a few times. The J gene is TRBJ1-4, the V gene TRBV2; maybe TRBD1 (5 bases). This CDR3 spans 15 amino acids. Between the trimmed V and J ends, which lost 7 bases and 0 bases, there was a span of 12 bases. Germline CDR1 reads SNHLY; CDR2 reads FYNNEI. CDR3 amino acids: CASTFRASTNEKLFF. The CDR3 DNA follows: TGTGCCAGCACTTTCAGGGCTTCAACTAATGAAAAACTGTTTTTT. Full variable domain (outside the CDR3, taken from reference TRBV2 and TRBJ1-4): EPEVTQTPSHQVTQMGQEVILRCVPISNHLYFYWYRQILGQKVEFLVSFYNNEISEKSEIFDDQFSVERPDGSNFTLKIRSTKLEDSAMYFCASTFRASTNEKLFFGSGTQLSVL.

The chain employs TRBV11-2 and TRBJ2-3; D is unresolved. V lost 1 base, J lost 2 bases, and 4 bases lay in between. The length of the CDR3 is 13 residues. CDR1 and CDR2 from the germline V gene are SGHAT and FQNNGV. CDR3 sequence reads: CASSLVATDTQYF. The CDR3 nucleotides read TGTGCCAGCAGCTTAGTGGCCACAGATACGCAGTATTTT. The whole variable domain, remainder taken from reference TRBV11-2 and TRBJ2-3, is EAGVAQSPRYKIIEKRQSVAFWCNPISGHATLYWYQQILGQGPKLLIQFQNNGVVDDSQLPKDRFSAERLKGVDSTLKIQPAKLEDSAVYLCASSLVATDTQYFGPGTRLTVL.

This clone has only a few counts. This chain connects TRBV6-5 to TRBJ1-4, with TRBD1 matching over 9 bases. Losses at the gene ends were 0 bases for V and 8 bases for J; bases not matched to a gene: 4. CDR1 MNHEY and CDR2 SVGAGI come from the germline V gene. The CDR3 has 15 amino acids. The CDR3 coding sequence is TGTGCCAGCAGTTACTCCGGGACAGGGTGGGAAAAACTGTTTTTT. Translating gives CASSYSGTGWEKLFF.

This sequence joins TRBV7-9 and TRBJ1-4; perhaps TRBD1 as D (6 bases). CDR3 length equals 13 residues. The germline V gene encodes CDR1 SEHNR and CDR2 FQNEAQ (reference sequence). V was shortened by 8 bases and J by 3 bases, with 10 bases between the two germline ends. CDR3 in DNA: TGTGCCAGCCAAGGACAGTCTAATGAAAAACTGTTTTTT. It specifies CASQGQSNEKLFF.

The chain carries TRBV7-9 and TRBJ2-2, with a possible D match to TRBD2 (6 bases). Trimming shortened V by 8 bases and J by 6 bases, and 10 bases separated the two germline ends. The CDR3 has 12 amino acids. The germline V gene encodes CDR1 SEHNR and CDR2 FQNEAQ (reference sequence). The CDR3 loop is CASAGGAGELFF. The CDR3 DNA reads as TGTGCCAGCGCTGGAGGGGCCGGGGAGCTGTTTTTT.

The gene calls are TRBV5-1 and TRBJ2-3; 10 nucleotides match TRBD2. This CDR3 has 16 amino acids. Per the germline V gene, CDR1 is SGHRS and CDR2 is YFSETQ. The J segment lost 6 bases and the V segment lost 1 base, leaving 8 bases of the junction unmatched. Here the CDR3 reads CASSLRPSGSVDTQYF. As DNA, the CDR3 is TGCGCCAGCAGCTTGCGTCCTAGCGGGAGTGTGGATACGCAGTATTTT.

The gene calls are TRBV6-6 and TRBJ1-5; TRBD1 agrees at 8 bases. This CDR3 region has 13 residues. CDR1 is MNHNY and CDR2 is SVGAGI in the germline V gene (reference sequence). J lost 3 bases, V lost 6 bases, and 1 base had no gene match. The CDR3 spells CASRGQDNQPQHF. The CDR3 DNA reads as TGTGCCAGCAGGGGACAGGACAATCAGCCCCAGCATTTT.

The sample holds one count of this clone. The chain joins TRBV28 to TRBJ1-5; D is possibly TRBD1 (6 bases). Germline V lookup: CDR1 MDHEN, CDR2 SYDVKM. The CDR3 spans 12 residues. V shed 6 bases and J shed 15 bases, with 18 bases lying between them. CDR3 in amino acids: CASRRGGVGLHF. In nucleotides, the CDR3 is TGTGCCAGCAGGAGAGGGGGTGTGGGCTTGCATTTT.

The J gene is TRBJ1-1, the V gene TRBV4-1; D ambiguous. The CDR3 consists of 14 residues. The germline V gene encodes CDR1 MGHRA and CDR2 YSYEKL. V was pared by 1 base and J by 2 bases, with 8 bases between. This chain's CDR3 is CASSQVPGNTEAFF. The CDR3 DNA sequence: TGCGCCAGCAGCCAAGTACCGGGTAACACTGAAGCTTTCTTT.

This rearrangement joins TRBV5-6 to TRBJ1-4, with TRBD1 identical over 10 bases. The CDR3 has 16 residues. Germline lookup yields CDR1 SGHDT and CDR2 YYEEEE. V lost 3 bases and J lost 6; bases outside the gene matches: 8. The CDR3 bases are TGTGCCAGCAGCTCGGTCCCCGGGACAGGGGATGAAAAACTGTTTTTT. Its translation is CASSSVPGTGDEKLFF.

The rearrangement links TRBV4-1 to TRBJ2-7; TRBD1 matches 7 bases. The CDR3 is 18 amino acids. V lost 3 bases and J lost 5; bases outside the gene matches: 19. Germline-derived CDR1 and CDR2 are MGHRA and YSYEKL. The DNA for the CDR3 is TGCGCCAGCAGCCATATCCTCAGACGGGGACAGACTTGGGACGAGCAGTACTTC. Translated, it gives CASSHILRRGQTWDEQYF.

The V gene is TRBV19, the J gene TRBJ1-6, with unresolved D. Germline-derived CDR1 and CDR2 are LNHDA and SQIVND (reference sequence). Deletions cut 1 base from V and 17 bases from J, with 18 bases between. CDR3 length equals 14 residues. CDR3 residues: CASSIGGHIQEVHF. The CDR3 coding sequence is TGTGCCAGTAGTATAGGAGGTCATATTCAAGAGGTCCACTTT.

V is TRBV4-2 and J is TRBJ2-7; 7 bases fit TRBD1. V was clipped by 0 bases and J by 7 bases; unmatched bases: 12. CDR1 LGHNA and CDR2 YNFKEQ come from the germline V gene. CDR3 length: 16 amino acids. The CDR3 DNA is TGTGCCAGCAGCCAAGAAGAGACAGGGATCGGTCGGGAGCAGTACTTC. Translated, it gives CASSQEETGIGREQYF.

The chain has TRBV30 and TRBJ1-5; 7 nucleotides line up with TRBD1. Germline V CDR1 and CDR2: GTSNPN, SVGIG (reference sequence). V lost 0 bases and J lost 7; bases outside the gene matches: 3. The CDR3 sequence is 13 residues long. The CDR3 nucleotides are TGTGCCTGGAGTGTACGAGGGGGCCAGCCCCAGCATTTT. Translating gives CAWSVRGGQPQHF.